This paragraph reports one T cell receptor (beta chain). The entry originates in a study of blood T cell repertoires in COVID-19. Produced via immunoSEQ multiplex PCR; TCRdb's table is partial and in-frame only. The sample includes tens of thousands of clones, 75% to 80% of them seen just once. CDR3 length equals 17 residues. Germline assignment: CDR1 MNHNY and CDR2 SVGAGI (reference sequence). Trimming pared 5 bases from V and 0 bases from J, leaving 18 bases between. Sequenced input: peripheral blood. This clonotype originated in a human donor with active or convalescent COVID-19. The donor label of this sample is uncertain. The chain employs TRBV6-6 and TRBJ2-3; D might be TRBD1 (5 bases). The CDR3 protein is CASSHRPGWGSTDTQYF. As DNA, the CDR3 is TGTGCCAGCAGTCATCGTCCAGGGTGGGGAAGCACAGATACGCAGTATTTT.